This T cell receptor beta chain was profiled in a study of post-analysis software for immune sequencing data. cDNA libraries for TCR beta contained unique molecular identifiers. Out of 1 to 10 million T cells, a few hundred thousand cDNA molecules were generated. TCRdb reprocessed the PCR reads with MiXCR, giving one entry per CDR3 protein. The table lists about 680,000 distinct CDR3 sequences, 55% to 60% of them singletons. Germline assignment: CDR1 MNHEY and CDR2 SVGEGT. V was pared by 2 bases and J by 1 base, with 19 bases between. The CDR3 spans 18 residues. Overall study findings and caveats: Patients carried four or five TRBV segments more frequently than controls did, and TRBV5-6, TRBV5-1 and TRBV20-1 were among them. Multiple sclerosis was associated with a significant reduction in normalized Chao1 diversity relative to controls. With F measure, samples from one preparation batch clustered together strongly.

To note about this clonotype: Its antigen is unidentified.

Sequencing used blood. This receptor was obtained from a girl aged 2 to 10 with multiple sclerosis. The rearrangement links TRBV6-2 or TRBV6-3 to TRBJ2-3; D is uncertain. This CDR3 is CASSYPSTSWVGTDTQYF. The CDR3, as DNA: TGTGCCAGCAGTTACCCTTCTACTTCCTGGGTGGGCACAGATACGCAGTATTTT.